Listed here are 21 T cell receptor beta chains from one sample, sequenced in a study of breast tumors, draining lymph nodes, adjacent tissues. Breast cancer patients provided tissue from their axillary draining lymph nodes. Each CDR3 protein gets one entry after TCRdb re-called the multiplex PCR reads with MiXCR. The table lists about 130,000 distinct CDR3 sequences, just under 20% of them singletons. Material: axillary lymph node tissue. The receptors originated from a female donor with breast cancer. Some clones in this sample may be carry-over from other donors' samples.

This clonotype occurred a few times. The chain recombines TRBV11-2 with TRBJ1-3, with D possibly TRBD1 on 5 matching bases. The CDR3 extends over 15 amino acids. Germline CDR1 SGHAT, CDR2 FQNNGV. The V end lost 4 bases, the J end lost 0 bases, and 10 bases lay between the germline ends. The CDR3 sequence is CASSSRGLSGNTIYF. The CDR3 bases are TGTGCCAGCAGCTCCCGGGGCCTCTCTGGAAACACCATATATTTT.

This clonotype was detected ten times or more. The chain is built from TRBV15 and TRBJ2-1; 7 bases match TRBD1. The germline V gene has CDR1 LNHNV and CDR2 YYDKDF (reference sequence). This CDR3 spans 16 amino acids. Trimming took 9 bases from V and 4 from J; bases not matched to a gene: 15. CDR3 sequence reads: CATNRARTGGYNEQFF. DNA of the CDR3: TGTGCCACTAACCGCGCCAGGACAGGAGGATACAATGAGCAGTTCTTC.

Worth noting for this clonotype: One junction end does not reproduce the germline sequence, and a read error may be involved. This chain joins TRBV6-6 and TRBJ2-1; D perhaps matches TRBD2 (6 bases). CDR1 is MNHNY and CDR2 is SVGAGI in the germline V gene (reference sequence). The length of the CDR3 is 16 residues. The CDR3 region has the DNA TGTGCCAGCAATTACTCCCGGGGCGGGACCTACAATGAGCAGTTCTTC. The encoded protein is CASNYSRGGTYNEQFF.

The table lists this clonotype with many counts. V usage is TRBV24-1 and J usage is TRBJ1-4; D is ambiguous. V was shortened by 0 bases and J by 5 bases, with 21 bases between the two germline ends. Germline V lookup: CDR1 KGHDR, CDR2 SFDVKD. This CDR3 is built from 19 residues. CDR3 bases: TGTGCCACCAGTGATTTGATTCAGCCAGTTCGCCGCGAAAATGAAAAACTGTTTTTT. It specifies CATSDLIQPVRRENEKLFF.

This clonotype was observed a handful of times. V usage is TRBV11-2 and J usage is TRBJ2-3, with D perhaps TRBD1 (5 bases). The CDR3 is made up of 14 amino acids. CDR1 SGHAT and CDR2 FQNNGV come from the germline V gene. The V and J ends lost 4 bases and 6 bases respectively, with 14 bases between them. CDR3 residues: CASSWGLFVDTQYF. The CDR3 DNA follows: TGTGCCAGCAGCTGGGGCCTATTTGTGGATACGCAGTATTTT. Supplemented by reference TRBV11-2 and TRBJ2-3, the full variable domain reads EAGVAQSPRYKIIEKRQSVAFWCNPISGHATLYWYQQILGQGPKLLIQFQNNGVVDDSQLPKDRFSAERLKGVDSTLKIQPAKLEDSAVYLCASSWGLFVDTQYFGPGTRLTVL.

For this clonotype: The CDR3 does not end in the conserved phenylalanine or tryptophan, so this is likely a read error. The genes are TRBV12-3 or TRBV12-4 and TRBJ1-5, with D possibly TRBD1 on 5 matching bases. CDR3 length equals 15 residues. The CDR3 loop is CASSFEGRSNQPQHS. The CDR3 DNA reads TGTGCCAGTAGTTTTGAGGGACGCTCCAATCAGCCCCAGCATTCT.

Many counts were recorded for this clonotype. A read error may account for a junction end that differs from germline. The CDR3 sequence is CASSQDTRGYEQHF. The CDR3 DNA is TGTGCCAGCAGCCAAGACACCCGGGGCTACGAGCAGCACTTC. The chain joins TRBV9 to TRBJ2-7; possibly TRBD1 or TRBD2 for D (5 bases each). The CDR3 runs to 14 residues. Germline V lookup: CDR1 SGDLS, CDR2 YYNGEE.

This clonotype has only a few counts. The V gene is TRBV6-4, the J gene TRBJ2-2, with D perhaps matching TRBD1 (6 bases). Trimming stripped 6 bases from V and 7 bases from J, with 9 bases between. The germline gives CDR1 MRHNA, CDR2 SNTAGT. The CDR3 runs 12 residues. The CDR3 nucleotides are TGTGCCAGCAGACAGGGAAGCGGGGAGCTGTTTTTT. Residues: CASRQGSGELFF.

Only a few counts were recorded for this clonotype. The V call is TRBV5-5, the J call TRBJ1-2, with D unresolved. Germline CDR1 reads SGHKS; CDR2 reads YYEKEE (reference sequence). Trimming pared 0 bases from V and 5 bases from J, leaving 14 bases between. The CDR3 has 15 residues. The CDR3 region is CASSLDYQWVYGYTF. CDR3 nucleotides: TGTGCCAGCAGCTTGGACTACCAATGGGTATATGGCTACACCTTC.

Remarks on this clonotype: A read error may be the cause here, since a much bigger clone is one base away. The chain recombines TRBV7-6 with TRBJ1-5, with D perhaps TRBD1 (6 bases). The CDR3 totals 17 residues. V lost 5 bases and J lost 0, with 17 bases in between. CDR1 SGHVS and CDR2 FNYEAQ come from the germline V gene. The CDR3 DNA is TGTGCCAGCAGCCCCGCCAGGGGAGACCTTAGCAATCAGCCCCAGCATTTT. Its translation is CASSPARGDLSNQPQHF.

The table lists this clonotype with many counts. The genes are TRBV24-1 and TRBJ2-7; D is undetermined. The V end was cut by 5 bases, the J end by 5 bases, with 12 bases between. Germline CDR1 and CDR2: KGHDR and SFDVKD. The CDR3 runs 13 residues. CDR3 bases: TGTGCCACCAGTGGCCCACTTGTGGACGAGCAGTACTTC. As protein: CATSGPLVDEQYF.

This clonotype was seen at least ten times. Here the CDR3 reads CASSMVYEQFF. DNA of the CDR3: TGTGCCAGCAGTATGGTGTATGAGCAGTTCTTC. V usage is TRBV2 and J usage is TRBJ2-1; D remains unclear. Trimming removed 5 bases from V and 8 bases from J, with 7 bases in between. The CDR3 extends over 11 amino acids. Germline V CDR1 and CDR2: SNHLY, FYNNEI.

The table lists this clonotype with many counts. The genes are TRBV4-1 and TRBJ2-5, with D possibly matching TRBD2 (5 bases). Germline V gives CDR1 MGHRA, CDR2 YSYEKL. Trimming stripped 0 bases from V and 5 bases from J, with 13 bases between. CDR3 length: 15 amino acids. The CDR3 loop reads CASSQDGVEEETQYF. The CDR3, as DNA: TGCGCCAGCAGCCAAGACGGGGTCGAGGAGGAGACCCAGTACTTC.

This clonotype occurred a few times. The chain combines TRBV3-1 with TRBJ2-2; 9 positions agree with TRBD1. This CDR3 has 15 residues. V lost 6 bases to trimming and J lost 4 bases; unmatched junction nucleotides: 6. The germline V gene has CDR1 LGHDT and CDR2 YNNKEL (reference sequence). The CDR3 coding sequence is TGTGCCAGCAGACCCGGGACAGGGTTCACCGGGGAGCTGTTTTTT. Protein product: CASRPGTGFTGELFF.

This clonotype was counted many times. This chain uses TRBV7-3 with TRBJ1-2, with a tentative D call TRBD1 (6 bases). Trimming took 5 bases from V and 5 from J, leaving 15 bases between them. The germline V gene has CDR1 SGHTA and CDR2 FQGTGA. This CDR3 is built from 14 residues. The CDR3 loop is CASSPTGADYGYTF. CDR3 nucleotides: TGTGCCAGCAGCCCGACGGGGGCTGATTATGGCTACACCTTC.

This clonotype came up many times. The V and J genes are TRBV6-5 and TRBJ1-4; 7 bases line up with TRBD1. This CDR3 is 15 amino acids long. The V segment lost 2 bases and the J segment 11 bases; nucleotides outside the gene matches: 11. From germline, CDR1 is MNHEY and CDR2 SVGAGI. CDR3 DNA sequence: TGTGCCAGCAGTTACGGTGGACAGGTGGCCATGAAACTGTTTTTT. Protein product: CASSYGGQVAMKLFF.

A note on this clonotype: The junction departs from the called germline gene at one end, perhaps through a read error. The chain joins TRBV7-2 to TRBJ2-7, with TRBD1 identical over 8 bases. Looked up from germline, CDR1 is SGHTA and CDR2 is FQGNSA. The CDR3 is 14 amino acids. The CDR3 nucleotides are TGTGCCAGTAGCTCCCCGACAGGGGTCAACGAGCAGTACTTC. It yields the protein CASSSPTGVNEQYF.

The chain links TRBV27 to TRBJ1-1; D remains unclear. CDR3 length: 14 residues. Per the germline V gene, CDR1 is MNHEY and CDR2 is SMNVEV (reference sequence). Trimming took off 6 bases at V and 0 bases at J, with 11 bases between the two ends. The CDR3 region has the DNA TGTGCCAGCAGGCGTAGATTGATGAACACTGAAGCTTTCTTT. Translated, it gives CASRRRLMNTEAFF.

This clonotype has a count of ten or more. The CDR3 loop is CASSPDRYPGYGYTF. The CDR3 DNA is TGTGCCAGCAGCCCCGACCGATACCCGGGGTATGGCTACACCTTC. The V and J genes are TRBV14 and TRBJ1-2; D is ambiguous. Trimming pared 4 bases from V and 5 bases from J, leaving 17 bases between. The CDR3 has 15 amino acids. Looked up from germline, CDR1 is SGHDN and CDR2 is FVKESK.

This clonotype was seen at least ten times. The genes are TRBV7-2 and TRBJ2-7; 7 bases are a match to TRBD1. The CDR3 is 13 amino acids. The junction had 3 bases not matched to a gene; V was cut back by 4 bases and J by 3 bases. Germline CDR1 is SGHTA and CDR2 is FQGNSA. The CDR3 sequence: CASSWGTDYEQYF. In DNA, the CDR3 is TGTGCCAGCAGCTGGGGGACAGACTACGAGCAGTACTTC.

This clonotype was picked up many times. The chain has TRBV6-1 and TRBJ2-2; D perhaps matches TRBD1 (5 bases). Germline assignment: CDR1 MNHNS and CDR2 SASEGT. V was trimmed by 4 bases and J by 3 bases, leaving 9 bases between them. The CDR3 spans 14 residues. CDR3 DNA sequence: TGTGCCAGCAGTGTCAGGGTTGACACCGGGGAGCTGTTTTTT. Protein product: CASSVRVDTGELFF.